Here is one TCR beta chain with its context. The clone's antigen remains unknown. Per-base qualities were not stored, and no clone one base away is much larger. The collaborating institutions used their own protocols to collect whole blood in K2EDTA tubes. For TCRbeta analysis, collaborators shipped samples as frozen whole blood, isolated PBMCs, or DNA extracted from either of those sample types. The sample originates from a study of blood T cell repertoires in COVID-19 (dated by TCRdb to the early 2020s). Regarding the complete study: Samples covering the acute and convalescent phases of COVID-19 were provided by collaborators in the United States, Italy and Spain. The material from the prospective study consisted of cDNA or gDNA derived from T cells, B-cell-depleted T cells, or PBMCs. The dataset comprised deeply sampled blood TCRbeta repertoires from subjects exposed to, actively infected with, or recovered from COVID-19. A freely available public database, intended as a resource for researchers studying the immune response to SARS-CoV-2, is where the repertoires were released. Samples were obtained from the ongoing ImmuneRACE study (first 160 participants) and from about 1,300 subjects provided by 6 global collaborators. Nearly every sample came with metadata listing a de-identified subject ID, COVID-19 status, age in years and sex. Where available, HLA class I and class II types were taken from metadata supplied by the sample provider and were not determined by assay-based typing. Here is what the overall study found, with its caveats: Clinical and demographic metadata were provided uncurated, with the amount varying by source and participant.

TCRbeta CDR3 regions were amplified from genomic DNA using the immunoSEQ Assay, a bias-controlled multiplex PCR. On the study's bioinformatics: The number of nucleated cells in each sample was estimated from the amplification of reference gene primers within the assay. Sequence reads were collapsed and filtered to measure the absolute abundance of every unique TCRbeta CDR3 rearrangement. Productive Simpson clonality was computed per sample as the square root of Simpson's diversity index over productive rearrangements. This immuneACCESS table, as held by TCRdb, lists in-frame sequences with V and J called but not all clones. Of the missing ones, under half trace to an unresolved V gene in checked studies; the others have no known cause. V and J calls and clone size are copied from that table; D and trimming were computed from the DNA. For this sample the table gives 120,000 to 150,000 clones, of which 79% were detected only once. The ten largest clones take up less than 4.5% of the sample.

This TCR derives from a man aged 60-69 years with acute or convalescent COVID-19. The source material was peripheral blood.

At the DNA level, the sequence is TGTGCCAGCACCTGGGGGACAGGGGCCCCTGAAGCTTTCTTT. Its protein is CASTWGTGAPEAFF. The chain joins TRBV28 to TRBJ1-1, with 10 middle bases fitting TRBD1. The CDR3 starts with the cysteine, ends with the phenylalanine, and has 14 residues. Of all the DNA, just the CDR3 is kept, 42 bases in frame from base 1. Germline trimming: 7 bases from V, 6 bases from J; junction bases outside gene matches: 8. The germline V gene sets CDR1 to MDHEN and CDR2 to SYDVKM.